The subject of this entry is one T cell receptor (beta chain). The source of the sample is a study of T-cell memory formation after mild COVID-19. The length of the CDR3 is 17 residues. Trimming cost V 7 bases and J 2 bases; bases outside gene matches: 12. Germline CDR1 and CDR2: MNHEY and SVGEGT. TCRdb analysed the 5' RACE reads with MiXCR anew, one entry per CDR3 protein. The table includes about 270,000 distinct CDR3 sequences, about 16% detected once. The material sequenced was PBMCs or a T cell subset sorted from them (not recorded which). This rearrangement joins TRBV6-2 or TRBV6-3 to TRBJ2-3, with TRBD2 identical over 10 bases. This receptor was taken from a man aged 18 to 30 who had mild COVID-19 (a few samples of this study predate the infection). Cell type and time point are not known. The CDR3 DNA is TGTGCCAGCACTCCCGTAGCTAGCGGGGGTTACACAGATACGCAGTATTTT. This translates into CASTPVASGGYTDTQYF.